This TCR beta chain derives from a study of OX40 agonist ivuxolimab in advanced cancers. For the study at large: While on treatment, patients had intravenous ivuxolimab at 0.01 to 10 mg/kg every 2 weeks. Three patients showed partial responses: one hepatocellular carcinoma and two cutaneous melanoma cases. General study results and limits: CD8+ T cells (on average) carried more expanded clones than CD4+ T cells.

The data were produced by immunoSEQ multiplex PCR, yet TCRdb's version contains in-frame clones alone and is incomplete. The repertoire holds roughly 64,000 clones, with 80% to 90% as singletons. Notes on this clone: What it binds is unknown.

Patients were ineligible given autoimmune disease history or systemic immunosuppression. Trimming removed 5 bases from V and 4 bases from J, with 18 bases in between. The germline V gene encodes CDR1 MNHEY and CDR2 SMNVEV (reference sequence). The length of the CDR3 is 15 residues. The rearrangement uses TRBV27 and TRBJ2-7; tentatively, D is TRBD1 or TRBD2 (5 bases each). The sequence was obtained from an adult with an advanced solid tumor such as melanoma, head and neck, liver or kidney cancer. This specimen was CD4+ or CD8+ T cells sorted from blood, taken in a trial of the OX40 agonist ivuxolimab. CDR3 sequence (DNA): TGTGCCAGCAGTCCGACCTGGGACGGCATATACGAGCAGTACTTC. It is translated as CASSPTWDGIYEQYF.